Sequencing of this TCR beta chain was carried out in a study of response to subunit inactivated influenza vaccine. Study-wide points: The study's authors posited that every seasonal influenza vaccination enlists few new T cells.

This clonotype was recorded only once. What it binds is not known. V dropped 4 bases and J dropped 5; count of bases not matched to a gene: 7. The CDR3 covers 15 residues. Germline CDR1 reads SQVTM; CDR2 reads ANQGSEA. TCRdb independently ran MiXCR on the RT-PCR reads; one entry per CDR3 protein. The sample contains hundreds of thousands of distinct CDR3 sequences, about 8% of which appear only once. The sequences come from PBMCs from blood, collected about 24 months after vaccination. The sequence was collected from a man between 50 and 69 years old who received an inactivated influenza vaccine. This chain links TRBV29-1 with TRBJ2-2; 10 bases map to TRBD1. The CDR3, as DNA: TGCAGCGTTGCCCACGGGACAGGGGAGACCGGGGAGCTGTTTTTT. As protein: CSVAHGTGETGELFF.